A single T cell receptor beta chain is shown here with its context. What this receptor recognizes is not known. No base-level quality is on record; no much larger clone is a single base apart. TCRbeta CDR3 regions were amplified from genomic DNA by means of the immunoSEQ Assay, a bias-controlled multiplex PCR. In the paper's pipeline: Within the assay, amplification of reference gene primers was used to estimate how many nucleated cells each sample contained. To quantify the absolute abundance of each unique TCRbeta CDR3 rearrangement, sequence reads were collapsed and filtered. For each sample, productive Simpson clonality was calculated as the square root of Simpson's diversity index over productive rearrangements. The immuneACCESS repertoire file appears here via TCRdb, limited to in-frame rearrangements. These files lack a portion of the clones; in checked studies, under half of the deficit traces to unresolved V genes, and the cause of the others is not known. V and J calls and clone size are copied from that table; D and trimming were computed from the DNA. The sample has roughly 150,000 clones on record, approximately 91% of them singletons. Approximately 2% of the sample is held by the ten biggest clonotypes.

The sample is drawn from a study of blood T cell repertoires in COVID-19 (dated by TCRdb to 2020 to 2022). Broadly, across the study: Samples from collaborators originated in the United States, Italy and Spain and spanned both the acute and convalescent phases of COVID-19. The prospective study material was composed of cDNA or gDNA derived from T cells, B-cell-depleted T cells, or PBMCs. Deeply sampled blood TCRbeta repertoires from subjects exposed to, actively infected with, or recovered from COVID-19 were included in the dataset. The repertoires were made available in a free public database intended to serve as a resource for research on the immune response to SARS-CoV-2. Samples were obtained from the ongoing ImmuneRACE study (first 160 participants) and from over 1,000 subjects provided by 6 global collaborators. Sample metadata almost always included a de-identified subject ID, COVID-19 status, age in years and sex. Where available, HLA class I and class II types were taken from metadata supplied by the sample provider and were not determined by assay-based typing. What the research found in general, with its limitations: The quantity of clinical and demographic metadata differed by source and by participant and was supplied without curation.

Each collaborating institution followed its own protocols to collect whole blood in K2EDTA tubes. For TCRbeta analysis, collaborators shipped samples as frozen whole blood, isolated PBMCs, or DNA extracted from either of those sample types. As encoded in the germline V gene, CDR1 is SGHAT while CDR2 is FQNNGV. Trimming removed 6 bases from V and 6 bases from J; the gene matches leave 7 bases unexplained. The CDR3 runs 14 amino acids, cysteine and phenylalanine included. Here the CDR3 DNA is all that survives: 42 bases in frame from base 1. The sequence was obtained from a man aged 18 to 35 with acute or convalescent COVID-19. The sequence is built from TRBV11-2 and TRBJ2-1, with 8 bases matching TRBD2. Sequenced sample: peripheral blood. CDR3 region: CASRPGGIGNEQFF. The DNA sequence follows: TGTGCCAGCAGGCCGGGAGGGATCGGCAATGAGCAGTTCTTC.